This T cell receptor (beta chain) came from a study of T cells in Graves' hyperthyroidism and ophthalmopathy. Study-level background: Peripheral blood draws took place at initial diagnosis, ahead of any treatment. Study-wide results and limits: Through a model of 13 V-J features, ophthalmopathy was separated from stable hyperthyroidism.

The V end was cut by 3 bases, the J end by 2 bases, with 13 bases between. The CDR3 runs 15 residues. Per the germline V gene, CDR1 is SGHRS and CDR2 is YFSETQ. In the ophthalmopathy cohort, Clinical Activity Score was at least 3, NOSPECS grade at least 4, and duration under 3 months. Diagnoses were established using clinical symptoms, serum thyroxine and TRAb, thyroid ultrasound and orbital computed tomography. Regions amplified from RNA transcripts were the TCR beta CDR3 regions. TCR CDR3 regions were first amplified by RT-PCR with HTBI primers. Using its own MiXCR run on the multiplex PCR reads, TCRdb lists one record per CDR3 protein. The table shows approximately 400,000 distinct CDR3 sequences, with roughly 18% occurring only once. The sample holds many counts of this clonotype. Its antigen is as yet unknown.

The chain has TRBV5-1 and TRBJ2-3; TRBD2 is a possible D gene (6 bases). Sequenced: blood. The TCR sequence derives from a man younger than 35 with Graves' ophthalmopathy. The CDR3 DNA sequence: TGCGCCAGCAGCTCCCGGGGGACCTACACAGATACGCAGTATTTT. It is translated as CASSSRGTYTDTQYF.